This T cell receptor (beta chain) originates from a study of blood T cell repertoires in COVID-19 (dated by TCRdb to 2018 to 2021). Regarding the research as a whole: The collaborator samples originated in the United States, Italy and Spain and spanned the acute and convalescent phases of COVID-19. A de-identified subject ID, COVID-19 status, age in years and sex were almost always included in the sample metadata. Subjects who had been exposed to COVID-19, were actively infected with it, or had recovered from it provided the deeply sampled blood TCRbeta repertoires that made up the dataset. The repertoires were released in a freely available public database meant as a resource for research on the immune response to SARS-CoV-2. Samples were obtained from the ongoing ImmuneRACE study (first 160 participants) and from some 1,300 subjects provided by 6 global collaborators. Where available, HLA class I and class II types were obtained from metadata supplied by the sample provider rather than from assay-based typing. The material from the prospective study consisted of cDNA or gDNA derived from T cells, B-cell-depleted T cells, or PBMCs. The research as a whole found: Clinical and demographic metadata were provided uncurated, with the amount varying by source and participant.

A word on this clone: Its antigen remains undetermined. Base-call qualities are not available, and no considerably larger clone is one nucleotide away.

In Seattle, one collaborating source enrolled patients while the infection was active and tracked those patients longitudinally over the course of disease. Whole blood was collected in K2EDTA tubes by collaborating institutions according to the institutions' own protocols. Collaborator samples were shipped for TCRbeta analysis as frozen whole blood, isolated PBMCs, or DNA extracted from either sample type. TCRbeta CDR3 regions were amplified from genomic DNA by means of the immunoSEQ Assay, a bias-controlled multiplex PCR. The authors' pipeline ran thus. The number of nucleated cells in each sample was estimated by amplification of reference gene primers within the assay. To quantify the absolute abundance of each unique TCRbeta CDR3 rearrangement, sequence reads were collapsed and filtered. For each sample, productive Simpson clonality was calculated by taking the square root of Simpson's diversity index across productive rearrangements. TCRdb took over this immuneACCESS table, retaining in-frame rearrangements with V and J assigned. Such tables are incomplete; in checked studies, under half of the missing clones stem from an unresolved V gene, and the remainder is unexplained. D and trimming come from the DNA, and the V and J calls and clone size come from that table. The sample contains fewer than 350,000 clones, about 90% of them found a single time. The ten top clones hold roughly 12% of the sample.

The germline V gene provides CDR1 SGHRS and CDR2 YFSETQ. The CDR3 spans 15 residues, from the cysteine through the phenylalanine. CDR3 DNA is the only sequence kept; it has 45 bases, read in frame from the first base. Between the V and J ends, shortened by 3 bases and 6 bases respectively, the junction contains 19 bases. The sequenced sample was peripheral blood. The sequence derives from a woman under 40 with COVID-19, enrolled during active disease. The chain is made from TRBV5-1 and TRBJ2-7; TRBD1 could be the D gene, as 7 bases match. CDR3 sequence: CASSSAQGGSGEQYF. The DNA sequence reads TGCGCCAGCAGCTCGGCCCAGGGGGGATCAGGCGAGCAGTACTTC.